This paragraph reports one TCR beta chain. Its target is unknown. Genomic DNA provided the template from which TCR beta VDJ and CDR3 profiles were obtained. MiXCR was run by TCRdb on the reads, yielding one entry per CDR3 protein. This table has hundreds of thousands of distinct CDR3 sequences, approximately 70% appearing once. The sample is drawn from a study of CD8+CD57+ T cells in acquired aplastic anemia. About the study: Sorted CD4+ and CD8+ cell DNA averaged approximately 3 ug.

Study-level points and caveats: Levels of CD8+ Simpson's diversity were not significantly distinct in patients versus controls.

Germline CDR1 and CDR2: SGDLS and YYNGEE. J was trimmed by 1 base and V by 4 bases; bases with no gene match: 8. This CDR3 is 16 amino acids long. This clonotype originated in a human donor in good health, serving as a control. Sequences were obtained from sorted CD4+, CD8+, or CD8+CD57+ T cells (not recorded which) from PBMCs. The V call is TRBV9, the J call TRBJ1-3, with TRBD1 matching 7 bases. The CDR3 is CASSLTGRSSGNTIYF. In DNA form, the CDR3 reads TGTGCCAGCAGCTTGACAGGGAGAAGTTCTGGAAACACCATATATTTT.